This T cell receptor beta chain is from a study of metastatic and nonmetastatic thyroid tumors. For the study at large: From malignant and benign thyroid patients, repertoires in blood and in tumor or nodule tissue were compared.

Study-wide results and limits: According to reports, the diversity of TCR beta was significantly higher in malignant thyroid tumors than in benign nodules, and this held in both blood and tumor samples.

TCRdb reprocessed the PCR reads via MiXCR. The data hold roughly 34,000 clones, with 35% observed a single time. This clone has more than one count but fewer than ten. Its antigen is undetermined. This CDR3 comprises 16 residues. V lost 2 bases and J lost 16; bases outside the gene matches: 17. Germline V gene lookup returns CDR1 ENHRY and CDR2 SYGVKD. The entire patient cohort was treatment-naive prior to thyroid surgery. The origin of this receptor is a female donor with papillary thyroid cancer or a benign thyroid nodule (not recorded which). Some clones in this sample may be carry-over from other donors' samples. Source material: tumor tissue. The chain uses TRBV10-3 and TRBJ2-1; 10 nucleotides line up with TRBD2. DNA for the CDR3: TGTGCCATCAGTGAGGGGATAGCGGGAGGAGTTGTAAACGAATTCTTC. It yields the protein CAISEGIAGGVVNEFF.